The present T cell receptor (beta chain) was sequenced within a study of shared clonotypes between healthy human individuals. Sequencing used immunoSEQ multiplex PCR; TCRdb keeps in-frame clones, though not all of them. The sample lists more than 1.2 million clones; around 98.5% were seen once. Overall study findings and caveats: Clonotypes not shared had lower generation probabilities than those common to all four donors.

About this clone itself: Its antigen is not known.

The CDR3 spans 14 residues. V shed 6 bases and J shed 4 bases, with 15 bases lying between them. Germline lookup yields CDR1 WSHSY and CDR2 SAAADI. The TCR sequence derives from a man aged 25 to 45 in good health. The V and J genes are TRBV10-2 and TRBJ1-2, with a weak D call TRBD1 (6 bases). The sequenced sample was naive CD4+ T cells sorted from blood. Subset denoted: CD45RA+ positively selected. CDR3 sequence: CASRRATGTYGYTF. CDR3 coding DNA: TGCGCCAGCAGGCGAGCCACAGGGACCTATGGCTACACCTTC.